These 27 T cell receptor beta chains came from one sample sequenced in a study of post-analysis software for immune sequencing data. Whole-study findings and limits: A handful of TRBV segments were more frequent in patients than controls; TRBV5-6, TRBV5-1 and TRBV20-1 belonged to this group.

cDNA libraries for TCR beta contained unique molecular identifiers. In TCRdb, the PCR reads were re-called with MiXCR into one record per CDR3 protein. The data show some 690,000 distinct CDR3 sequences, 59% seen once. Their antigen targets remain unknown. Sequenced material: blood. The receptors come from a girl aged 2 to 10 with multiple sclerosis.

The J gene is TRBJ2-1, the V gene TRBV5-1; the match to TRBD2 covers 14 bases. The CDR3 length is 19 residues. V lost 3 bases and J lost 2; bases outside the gene matches: 10. The germline V gene has CDR1 SGHRS and CDR2 YFSETQ. CDR3 in DNA: TGCGCCAGCAGCTCTCCGGGACTAGCGGGGGTTGGTACCTACAATGAGCAGTTCTTC. It yields the protein CASSSPGLAGVGTYNEQFF.

The rearrangement joins TRBV7-9 to TRBJ1-2; D is ambiguous. Germline-derived CDR1 and CDR2 are SEHNR and FQNEAQ (reference sequence). Trimming pared 4 bases from V and 4 bases from J, leaving 13 bases between. The CDR3 spans 14 residues. This CDR3 reads CASSSGREGYGYTF. The CDR3 nucleotides read TGTGCCAGCAGCTCGGGTCGGGAAGGCTATGGCTACACCTTC.

This clonotype was recorded a few times. The V and J genes are TRBV7-3 and TRBJ2-5, with TRBD1 as a possible D gene (6 bases). The CDR3 length is 16 residues. Trimming removed 5 bases at V and 1 base at J, with 17 bases between. Germline V gives CDR1 SGHTA, CDR2 FQGTGA. In nucleotides, the CDR3 is TGTGCCAGCAGCCCCCAGGGGTGGGGCGGCCAAGAGACCCAGTACTTC. Encoded protein: CASSPQGWGGQETQYF.

The chain is built from TRBV5-1 and TRBJ2-7; the D gene is possibly TRBD2 (5 bases). CDR3 length: 14 amino acids. CDR1 and CDR2 (germline): SGHRS, YFSETQ. V lost 6 bases to trimming and J lost 7 bases, with 20 bases between them. The DNA of the CDR3 is TGCGCCAGCACCAACTCAGCGGCTCCTGAGGAGCAGTACTTC. Translation gives CASTNSAAPEEQYF.

This clonotype turned up a few times. The rearrangement links TRBV11-2 to TRBJ2-7, with a possible D match to TRBD2 (6 bases). V lost 3 bases to trimming and J lost 5 bases, with 11 bases between them. The CDR3 spans 13 residues. Germline values: CDR1 SGHAT, CDR2 FQNNGV. In DNA, the CDR3 is TGTGCCAGCAGCTTCACTAGCTCGAACGAGCAGTACTTC. Protein: CASSFTSSNEQYF. The complete variable domain, with remaining parts taken from reference TRBV11-2 and TRBJ2-7, reads EAGVAQSPRYKIIEKRQSVAFWCNPISGHATLYWYQQILGQGPKLLIQFQNNGVVDDSQLPKDRFSAERLKGVDSTLKIQPAKLEDSAVYLCASSFTSSNEQYFGPGTRLTVT.

This sequence joins TRBV5-5 and TRBJ2-3, with D perhaps TRBD2 (6 bases). This CDR3 comprises 17 residues. V was clipped by 2 bases and J by 3 bases, with 19 bases between them. The germline CDR1 and CDR2 sequences are SGHKS and YYEKEE (reference sequence). CDR3: CASSFRGSLAKTDTQYF. DNA of the CDR3: TGTGCCAGCAGCTTTCGGGGGTCCCTGGCCAAGACAGATACGCAGTATTTT.

In this sample, this clonotype turned up a few times. This chain joins TRBV4-3 and TRBJ2-7, with D uncertain. Germline V gene data show CDR1 as LGHNA and CDR2 as YSLEER. Trimming removed 1 base at V and 4 bases at J, with 5 bases between. The CDR3 totals 12 residues. As DNA, the CDR3 is TGCGCCAGCAGCCAAGTGAGGTACGAGCAGTACTTC. As protein: CASSQVRYEQYF.

The V and J genes are TRBV3-1 and TRBJ2-3, with 7 bases matching TRBD2. V lost 0 bases and J lost 5; bases outside the gene matches: 2. The CDR3 loop spans 14 amino acids. The germline V gene has CDR1 LGHDT and CDR2 YNNKEL (reference sequence). CDR3 bases: TGTGCCAGCAGCCAAGAGCAGCGGGGAGATACGCAGTATTTT. This translates into CASSQEQRGDTQYF.

This chain uses TRBV6-5 with TRBJ1-2, with D perhaps matching TRBD1 (6 bases). Germline V CDR1 and CDR2: MNHEY, SVGAGI. There are 13 residues in the CDR3. Trimming removed 6 bases from V and 8 bases from J, with 16 bases in between. This CDR3 is CASREPGHLGYTF. The CDR3, as DNA: TGTGCCAGCAGAGAGCCGGGACACCTCGGCTACACCTTC.

The chain recombines TRBV7-9 with TRBJ2-3; the match to TRBD2 covers 8 bases. Germline V CDR1 and CDR2: SEHNR, FQNEAQ (reference sequence). With V trimmed by 4 bases and J by 4 bases, 7 bases remained unmatched. The CDR3 contains 15 residues. The CDR3 is CASSSLTSEADTQYF. The CDR3 nucleotides are TGTGCCAGCAGCTCCCTGACTAGCGAGGCAGATACGCAGTATTTT.

J is TRBJ2-3 and V is TRBV7-2, with TRBD2 matching over 12 bases. CDR3 length equals 16 residues. Trimming at V came to 2 bases and at J to 4 bases, leaving 4 bases not matched to a gene. Germline V CDR1 and CDR2: SGHTA, FQGNSA. The CDR3 DNA sequence: TGTGCCAGCAGCTTACTACTAGCGGGGGGTTCAGATACGCAGTATTTT. Translating it yields CASSLLLAGGSDTQYF.

This chain joins TRBV18 and TRBJ1-1; D is perhaps TRBD1 (6 bases). Germline CDR1 is KGHSH and CDR2 is LQKENI. The ends were cut back, 4 bases at V and 3 bases at J, with 18 bases in the middle. The CDR3 is 16 residues long. The CDR3 DNA sequence: TGTGCCAGCTCACGCATAAAGGGGGTTGTGGACACTGAAGCTTTCTTT. The encoded protein is CASSRIKGVVDTEAFF. Variable domain in full (rest from reference TRBV18 and TRBJ1-1): NAGVMQNPRHLVRRRGQEARLRCSPMKGHSHVYWYRQLPEEGLKFMVYLQKENIIDESGMPKERFSAEFPKEGPSILRIQQVVRGDSAAYFCASSRIKGVVDTEAFFGQGTRLTVV.

V gene TRBV24-1 combines with J gene TRBJ2-1; TRBD1 agrees at 8 bases. Germline CDR1 reads KGHDR; CDR2 reads SFDVKD. After removal of 7 bases from V and 7 bases from J, the junction contained 5 bases not matched to a gene. The CDR3 totals 13 residues. CDR3 nucleotide sequence: TGTGCCACCAGGAGACAGGGGAGGAATGAGCAGTTCTTC. Its protein product is CATRRQGRNEQFF.

In this sample, this clonotype turned up a few times. The chain uses TRBV10-3 and TRBJ2-1, with 11 bases lining up with TRBD2. This CDR3 contains 13 residues. CDR1 is ENHRY, CDR2 SYGVKD, per germline. J lost 7 bases, V lost 4 bases, and 0 bases had no gene match. In nucleotides, the CDR3 is TGTGCCATCAGTGGGACTAGCGGGAATGAGCAGTTCTTC. Translation: CAISGTSGNEQFF.

The genes are TRBV9 and TRBJ2-5; 10 nucleotides align to TRBD1. CDR3 length equals 15 residues. CDR1 is SGDLS, CDR2 YYNGEE, per germline. V lost 0 bases and J lost 4; bases outside the gene matches: 3. Here the CDR3 DNA reads TGTGCCAGCAGCGTAGGAGACAGGGGGCGAGAGACCCAGTACTTC. This translates into CASSVGDRGRETQYF.

The genes are TRBV28 and TRBJ1-1; no definite D call. The germline V gene has CDR1 MDHEN and CDR2 SYDVKM. The CDR3 contains 13 residues. V lost 4 bases, J lost 2 bases, and 8 bases lay in between. The CDR3 protein is CASSSFENTEAFF. The CDR3 nucleotides read TGTGCCAGCAGTTCATTCGAAAACACTGAAGCTTTCTTT.

The rearrangement uses TRBV5-1 and TRBJ2-1; TRBD1 agrees at 8 bases. This CDR3 has 15 residues. CDR1 is SGHRS, CDR2 YFSETQ, per germline. Unmatched junction bases numbered 4, after V lost 3 bases and J lost 2 bases. The CDR3 protein is CASSWTGSTYNEQFF. CDR3 DNA: TGCGCCAGCAGCTGGACAGGGAGTACCTACAATGAGCAGTTCTTC. The whole variable domain, remainder taken from reference TRBV5-1 and TRBJ2-1, is KAGVTQTPRYLIKTRGQQVTLSCSPISGHRSVSWYQQTPGQGLQFLFEYFSETQRNKGNFPGRFSGRQFSNSRSEMNVSTLELGDSALYLCASSWTGSTYNEQFFGPGTRLTVL.

V usage is TRBV12-3 or TRBV12-4 and J usage is TRBJ2-7; a possible D gene is TRBD2 (6 bases). The DNA matches TRBJ2-5 better at its end, which makes the J call doubtful. This CDR3 has 16 residues. For the CDR3, the DNA is TGTGCCAGCAGGGGGGGAGTCGGTTTAGGAGGGGAGACCCAGTACTTC. Translating it yields CASRGGVGLGGETQYF.

The gene calls are TRBV7-2 and TRBJ2-3; 9 positions agree with TRBD2. This CDR3 is built from 15 residues. J gave up 2 bases and V 1 base, and 1 base lay outside the gene matches. CDR1 is SGHTA, CDR2 FQGNSA, per germline. CDR3 amino acids: CASSLERGATDTQYF. CDR3 sequence (DNA): TGTGCCAGCAGCTTAGAGCGGGGGGCCACAGATACGCAGTATTTT.

This clonotype showed up just once. The chain combines TRBV7-2 with TRBJ1-1; 12 nucleotides agree with TRBD1. Trimming at V came to 4 bases and at J to 4 bases, leaving 7 bases not matched to a gene. This CDR3 contains 16 residues. Germline V lookup: CDR1 SGHTA, CDR2 FQGNSA. Here the CDR3 DNA reads TGTGCCAGCAGCTCCCGGGACAGGGGGCGCATCACTGAAGCTTTCTTT. This encodes CASSSRDRGRITEAFF.

The chain uses TRBV29-1 and TRBJ2-3; 7 nucleotides align to TRBD1. Germline CDR1 is SQVTM and CDR2 is ANQGSEA. V was pared by 6 bases and J by 3 bases, with 12 bases of the junction left unmatched. The CDR3 spans 15 residues. The CDR3 protein is CSVDPATGVTDTQYF. CDR3 bases: TGCAGCGTCGACCCAGCAACAGGGGTAACAGATACGCAGTATTTT.

The V and J genes are TRBV2 and TRBJ2-3, with TRBD2 matching 8 bases. CDR3 length: 17 residues. Germline V gene lookup returns CDR1 SNHLY and CDR2 FYNNEI. The V and J ends lost 1 base and 2 bases, in that order; junction bases with no gene match: 8. Here the CDR3 DNA reads TGTGCCAGCAGTGAAGGTGTTGGACTAGCCGCCACAGATACGCAGTATTTT. This codes for CASSEGVGLAATDTQYF.

This clonotype was picked up a small number of times. V usage is TRBV29-1 and J usage is TRBJ2-7; D possibly corresponds to TRBD2 (6 bases). Germline loops: CDR1 SQVTM, CDR2 ANQGSEA. This CDR3 is 13 amino acids long. V lost 6 bases and J lost 0, with 12 bases in between. CDR3 in DNA: TGCAGCGTGTCTACCGGGAGCTCCTACGAGCAGTACTTC. This codes for CSVSTGSSYEQYF.

The CDR3 region is CASSAMGLSYNEQFF. In nucleotides, the CDR3 is TGTGCCAGCAGTGCCATGGGGCTTTCCTACAATGAGCAGTTCTTC. This chain connects TRBV2 to TRBJ2-1; a possible D gene is TRBD1 (5 bases). The CDR3 extends over 15 amino acids. From germline, CDR1 is SNHLY and CDR2 FYNNEI. Trimming shortened V by 4 bases and J by 1 base, and 11 bases separated the two germline ends.

This chain links TRBV5-1 with TRBJ2-1, with TRBD2 identical over 10 bases. The CDR3 length is 16 residues. Trimming removed 3 bases from V and 3 bases from J; junction bases left unmatched: 6. Per germline, CDR1 SGHRS and CDR2 YFSETQ. CDR3 nucleotide sequence: TGCGCCAGCAGCTACCGGACTAGCGGAAACTACAATGAGCAGTTCTTC. This codes for CASSYRTSGNYNEQFF. Using reference TRBV5-1 and TRBJ2-1 for the parts outside the CDR3, the full variable domain is KAGVTQTPRYLIKTRGQQVTLSCSPISGHRSVSWYQQTPGQGLQFLFEYFSETQRNKGNFPGRFSGRQFSNSRSEMNVSTLELGDSALYLCASSYRTSGNYNEQFFGPGTRLTVL.

This sequence joins TRBV20-1 and TRBJ1-1; no reliable D call. The V end lost 3 bases, the J end lost 6 bases, and 14 bases lay between the germline ends. The V gene's germline CDR1 is DFQATT and CDR2 SNEGSKA (reference sequence). The CDR3 is 13 amino acids. This CDR3 is CSARLSARPEAFF. CDR3 coding DNA: TGCAGTGCTAGGTTGTCCGCCCGGCCTGAAGCTTTCTTT.

The chain recombines TRBV28 with TRBJ2-7; TRBD1 matches 10 bases. J was trimmed by 0 bases and V by 8 bases; bases with no gene match: 4. The CDR3 sequence is 14 residues long. CDR1 is MDHEN, CDR2 SYDVKM, per germline. CDR3 bases: TGTGCCAGCTGGGACAGGGGAGCCTCCTACGAGCAGTACTTC. Translated: CASWDRGASYEQYF.